The 13 T cell receptor beta chains reported below all come from one sample, sequenced in a study of metastatic and nonmetastatic thyroid tumors (TCRdb year 2020). Before undergoing thyroid surgery, none of the patients had been given any kind of treatment. The library came from PCR. The sequencer was an Illumina HiSeq 4000. TCRdb passed the public sequencing reads through fastp at Q25 and MiXCR, retaining productive beta sequences. Recorded for this sample are around 16,000 clones; around 25% of them occurred a single time. The ten largest account for more than 9% of the sample. Source material: adjacent normal tissue. Receptor source: a female donor with papillary thyroid cancer or a benign thyroid nodule (not recorded which). Some clones in this sample may be carry-over from other donors' samples.

The gene calls are TRBV30 and TRBJ1-1; D ambiguous. This CDR3 contains 14 residues. The germline V and J ends were trimmed by 4 bases and 1 base, with 13 bases remaining between them. The germline V gene has CDR1 GTSNPN and CDR2 SVGIG (reference sequence). The CDR3 region is CAWNQEVPNTEAFF. The DNA for the CDR3 is TGTGCCTGGAACCAGGAAGTCCCGAACACTGAAGCTTTCTTT.

This clone was recorded once. CDR3 sequence (DNA): TGTGCCAGCAGCTCAGAGCCGGGACAGGGGCTCGGTGAGCAGTTCTTC. Encoded protein: CASSSEPGQGLGEQFF. The chain couples TRBV11-2 to TRBJ2-1, with 10 bases identical to TRBD1. The CDR3 runs to 16 residues. The junction had 12 bases not matched to a gene; V was cut back by 4 bases and J by 9 bases. Looked up from germline, CDR1 is SGHAT and CDR2 is FQNNGV.

This clone has a handful of counts. The chain employs TRBV27 and TRBJ2-3; D is ambiguous. Germline assignment: CDR1 MNHEY and CDR2 SMNVEV (reference sequence). CDR3 size: 15 residues. V was clipped by 3 bases and J by 3 bases, with 13 bases between them. The CDR3 region is CASSLRTQQTDTQYF. CDR3 DNA: TGTGCCAGCAGTTTGAGGACCCAGCAAACAGATACGCAGTATTTT.

V gene TRBV20-1 combines with J gene TRBJ2-5; perhaps TRBD1 as D (5 bases). Trimming removed 3 bases at V and 5 bases at J, with 16 bases between. Germline values: CDR1 DFQATT, CDR2 SNEGSKA (reference sequence). CDR3 length equals 14 residues. CDR3: CSASISGLGETQYF. The CDR3 bases are TGCAGTGCTAGCATTTCAGGGCTTGGGGAGACCCAGTACTTC.

The chain is built from TRBV18 and TRBJ1-1; D is unclear. The V gene's germline CDR1 is KGHSH and CDR2 LQKENI. The ends were cut back, 4 bases at V and 2 bases at J, with 11 bases in the middle. CDR3 length: 14 amino acids. The CDR3 sequence is CASSHRETNTEAFF. CDR3 in DNA: TGTGCCAGCTCACACCGGGAAACAAACACTGAAGCTTTCTTT.

The genes are TRBV19 and TRBJ1-6; 7 nucleotides match TRBD1. Germline CDR1 and CDR2: LNHDA and SQIVND (reference sequence). This CDR3 comprises 15 residues. The ends lost 6 bases at V and 5 bases at J; junction bases unmatched: 7. The CDR3 DNA follows: TGTGCCAGTAGACAAGGGGACAGCAATAATTCACCCCTCCACTTT. Its protein product is CASRQGDSNNSPLHF.

The J gene is TRBJ2-1, the V gene TRBV11-1; TRBD2 aligns across 8 bases. This CDR3 is built from 20 residues. Germline loops: CDR1 SGHAT, CDR2 FQDESV (reference sequence). Trimming took 1 base from V and 0 from J; bases not matched to a gene: 14. CDR3 sequence (DNA): TGTGCCAGCAGCTTAGATATCCTAGCGGGTCGAATAAGCTCCTACAATGAGCAGTTCTTC. It is translated as CASSLDILAGRISSYNEQFF.

Remarks on this clone: With a much larger clone just one base away, this may be a read error. This sample includes further DNA sequences coding for the same CDR3. The J gene is TRBJ1-3, the V gene TRBV2; 9 bases are a match to TRBD1. The CDR3 runs 14 residues. Trimming cost V 10 bases and J 4 bases; bases outside gene matches: 8. The germline V gene has CDR1 SNHLY and CDR2 FYNNEI. The CDR3 loop reads CATDWTGVGNTIYF. The DNA of the CDR3 is TGTGCCACTGACTGGACAGGGGTCGGAAACACCATATATTTT.

The V call is TRBV6-1, the J call TRBJ1-2; D uncertain. V was shortened by 6 bases and J by 5 bases, with 7 bases between the two germline ends. From germline, CDR1 is MNHNS and CDR2 SASEGT. The CDR3 runs to 11 residues. The CDR3 region is CASSPKYGYTF. The CDR3 DNA sequence: TGTGCCAGCAGCCCAAAATATGGCTACACCTTC.

Worth noting for this clone: The junction shows a germline mismatch at one end, possibly a read error. The genes are TRBV12-3 or TRBV12-4 and TRBJ1-2; D remains unclear. This CDR3 is built from 13 residues. The CDR3 loop is CASSLEQLYGYTF. CDR3 DNA sequence: TGTGCCAGCAGCTTAGAACAGCTCTATGGCTACACCTTC.

Only a few counts were recorded for this clone. Other DNA sequences from this sample encode an identical CDR3 as well. V usage is TRBV12-3 or TRBV12-4 and J usage is TRBJ1-5; no firm D call. V lost 2 bases, J lost 1 base, and 6 bases lay in between. This CDR3 region has 14 residues. The CDR3 region is CASSLLGSNQPQHF. CDR3 nucleotides: TGTGCCAGCAGTTTATTGGGAAGCAATCAGCCCCAGCATTTT.

This rearrangement joins TRBV20-1 to TRBJ2-1; D might be TRBD2 (5 bases). Germline V gene data show CDR1 as DFQATT and CDR2 as SNEGSKA (reference sequence). The CDR3 covers 17 residues. The V end lost 0 bases, the J end lost 0 bases, and 15 bases lay between the germline ends. The CDR3 is CSARDSTRGSSYNEQFF. The CDR3, as DNA: TGCAGTGCTAGAGATTCCACTCGAGGGAGCTCCTACAATGAGCAGTTCTTC.

This clone was picked up a small number of times. The chain is built from TRBV19 and TRBJ2-5; 7 bases agree with TRBD2. This CDR3 is 15 amino acids long. The germline V gene encodes CDR1 LNHDA and CDR2 SQIVND (reference sequence). Trimming took 3 bases from V and 5 from J; bases not matched to a gene: 9. CDR3 protein: CASSIGAAGWETQYF. The CDR3 DNA reads TGTGCCAGTAGTATTGGAGCAGCGGGATGGGAGACCCAGTACTTC. The entire variable domain, with the rest obtained from reference TRBV19 and TRBJ2-5, is as follows: DGGITQSPKYLFRKEGQNVTLSCEQNLNHDAMYWYRQDPGQGLRLIYYSQIVNDFQKGDIAEGYSVSREKKESFPLTVTSAQKNPTAFYLCASSIGAAGWETQYFGPGTRLLVL.